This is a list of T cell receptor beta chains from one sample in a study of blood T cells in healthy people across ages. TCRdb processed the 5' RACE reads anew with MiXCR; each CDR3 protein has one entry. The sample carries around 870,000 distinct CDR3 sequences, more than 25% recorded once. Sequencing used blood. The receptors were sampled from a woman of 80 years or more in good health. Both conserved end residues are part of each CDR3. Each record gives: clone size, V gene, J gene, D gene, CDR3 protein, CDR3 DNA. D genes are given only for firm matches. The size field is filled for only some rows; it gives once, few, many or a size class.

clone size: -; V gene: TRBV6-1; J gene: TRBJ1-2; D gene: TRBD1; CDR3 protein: CASSTGQGDGYTF; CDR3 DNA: TGTGCCAGCAGCACCGGACAGGGAGATGGCTACACCTTC
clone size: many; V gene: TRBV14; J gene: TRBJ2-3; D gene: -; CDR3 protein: CASSQWRSTDTQYF; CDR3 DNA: TGTGCCAGCAGCCAATGGCGGAGCACAGATACGCAGTATTTT
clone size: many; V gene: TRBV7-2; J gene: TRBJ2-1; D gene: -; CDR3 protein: CASSRGQRTYNEQFF; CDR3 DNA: TGTGCCAGCAGCAGAGGACAGCGTACCTACAATGAGCAGTTCTTC
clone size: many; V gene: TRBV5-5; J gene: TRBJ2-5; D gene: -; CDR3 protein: CASSTWYQETQYF; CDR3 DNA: TGTGCCAGCAGCACATGGTACCAAGAGACCCAGTACTTC
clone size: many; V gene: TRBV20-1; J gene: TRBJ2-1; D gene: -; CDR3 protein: CSARALLVFSSYNEQFF; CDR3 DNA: TGCAGTGCTAGAGCCTTGCTGGTATTTAGCTCCTACAATGAGCAGTTCTTC
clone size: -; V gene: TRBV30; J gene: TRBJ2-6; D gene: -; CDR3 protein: CAWRGDRPLNFGANVPTF; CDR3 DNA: TGTGCCTGGAGGGGAGACCGCCCGTTGAATTTTGGGGCCAACGTCCCGACTTTC
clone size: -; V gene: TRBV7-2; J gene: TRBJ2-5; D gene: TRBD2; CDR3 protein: CASSYFSGSGWETQYF; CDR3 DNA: TGTGCCAGCAGTTATTTTAGCGGGAGCGGCTGGGAGACCCAGTACTTC
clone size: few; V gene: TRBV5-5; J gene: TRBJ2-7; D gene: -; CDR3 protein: CASSLMGGQSWYF; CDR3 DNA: TGTGCCAGCAGCTTGATGGGGGGACAGAGCTGGTACTTC
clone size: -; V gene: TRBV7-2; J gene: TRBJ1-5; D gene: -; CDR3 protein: CASSLAIGGRRLGPQHF; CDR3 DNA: TGTGCCAGCAGCTTAGCCATCGGCGGCAGGCGCCTGGGGCCCCAGCATTTT
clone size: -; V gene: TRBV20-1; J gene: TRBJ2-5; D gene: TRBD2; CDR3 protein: CSAPTSGRRETQYF; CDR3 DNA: TGCAGTGCTCCAACTAGCGGGAGAAGGGAGACCCAGTACTTC
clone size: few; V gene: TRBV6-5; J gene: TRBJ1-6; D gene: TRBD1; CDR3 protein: CASSLRGHSSPLHF; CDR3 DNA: TGTGCCAGCAGCCTCAGGGGGCATAGTTCACCCCTCCACTTT
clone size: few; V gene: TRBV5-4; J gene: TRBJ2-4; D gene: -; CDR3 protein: CASSQDSNGKNIQYF; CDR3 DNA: TGTGCCAGCAGCCAAGACTCAAACGGCAAGAACATTCAGTACTTC
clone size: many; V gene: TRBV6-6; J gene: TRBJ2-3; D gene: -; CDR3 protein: CASSPLDTDTQYF; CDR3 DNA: TGTGCCAGCAGCCCCCTCGACACAGATACGCAGTATTTT
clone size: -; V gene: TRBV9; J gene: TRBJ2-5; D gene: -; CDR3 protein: CASSQRSGNQETQYF; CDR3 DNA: TGTGCCAGCAGCCAGAGGTCGGGTAACCAAGAGACCCAGTACTTC
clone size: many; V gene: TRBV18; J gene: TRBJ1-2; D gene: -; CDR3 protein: CASSPDQTVPSGYTF; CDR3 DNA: TGTGCCAGCTCCCCCGACCAGACAGTACCGTCTGGCTACACCTTC
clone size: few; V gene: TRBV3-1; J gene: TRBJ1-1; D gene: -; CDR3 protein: CASSQVSLWAMNTEAFF; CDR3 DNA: TGTGCCAGCAGCCAAGTTTCCCTTTGGGCGATGAACACTGAAGCTTTCTTT
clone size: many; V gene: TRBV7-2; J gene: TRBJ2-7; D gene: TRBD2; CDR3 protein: CASSLAPSGAPYEQYF; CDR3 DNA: TGTGCCAGCAGCTTAGCACCTAGCGGGGCCCCCTACGAGCAGTACTTC
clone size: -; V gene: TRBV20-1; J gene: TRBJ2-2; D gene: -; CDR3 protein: CSARATGPITGELFF; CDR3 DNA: TGCAGTGCTAGAGCAACAGGGCCGATCACCGGGGAGCTGTTTTTT
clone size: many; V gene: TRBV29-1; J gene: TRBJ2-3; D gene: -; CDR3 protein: CSVDGLPTDTQYF; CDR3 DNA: TGCAGCGTTGATGGACTGCCCACAGATACGCAGTATTTT
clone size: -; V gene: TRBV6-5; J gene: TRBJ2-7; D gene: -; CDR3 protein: CASSYSGGQYEQYF; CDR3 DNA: TGTGCCAGCAGTTACTCGGGGGGGCAATACGAGCAGTACTTC